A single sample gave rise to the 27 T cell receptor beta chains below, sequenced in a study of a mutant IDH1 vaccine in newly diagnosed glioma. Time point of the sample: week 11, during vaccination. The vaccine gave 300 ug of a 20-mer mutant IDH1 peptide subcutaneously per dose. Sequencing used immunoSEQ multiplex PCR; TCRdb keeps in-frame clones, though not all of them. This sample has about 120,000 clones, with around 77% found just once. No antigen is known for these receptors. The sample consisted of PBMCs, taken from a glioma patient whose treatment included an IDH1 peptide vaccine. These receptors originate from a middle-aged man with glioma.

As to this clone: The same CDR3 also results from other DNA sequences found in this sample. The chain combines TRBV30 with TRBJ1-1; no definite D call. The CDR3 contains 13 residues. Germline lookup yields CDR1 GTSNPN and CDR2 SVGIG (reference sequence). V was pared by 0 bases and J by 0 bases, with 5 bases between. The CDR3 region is CAWSVQLNTEAFF. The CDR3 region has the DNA TGTGCCTGGAGTGTGCAGCTGAACACTGAAGCTTTCTTT.

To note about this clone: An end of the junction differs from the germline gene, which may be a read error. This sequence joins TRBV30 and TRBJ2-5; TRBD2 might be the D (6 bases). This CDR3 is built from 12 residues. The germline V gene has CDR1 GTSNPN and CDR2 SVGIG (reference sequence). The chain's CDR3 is CAWSGYSGPGHF. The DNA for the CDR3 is TGTGCCTGGAGCGGGTATAGCGGACCTGGGCACTTC.

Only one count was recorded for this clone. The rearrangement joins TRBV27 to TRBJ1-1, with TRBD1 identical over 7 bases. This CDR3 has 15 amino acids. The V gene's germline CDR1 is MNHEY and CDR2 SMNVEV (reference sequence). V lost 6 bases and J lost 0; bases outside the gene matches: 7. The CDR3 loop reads CASRRQGVMNTEAFF. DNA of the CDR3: TGTGCCAGCAGGCGTCAGGGGGTCATGAACACTGAAGCTTTCTTT.

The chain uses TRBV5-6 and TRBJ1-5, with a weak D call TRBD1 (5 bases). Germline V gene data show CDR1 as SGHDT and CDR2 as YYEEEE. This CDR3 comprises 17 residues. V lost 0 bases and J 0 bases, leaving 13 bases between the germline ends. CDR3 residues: CASSLAGTQYSNQPQHF. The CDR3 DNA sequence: TGTGCCAGCAGCTTGGCAGGGACCCAATATAGCAATCAGCCCCAGCATTTT.

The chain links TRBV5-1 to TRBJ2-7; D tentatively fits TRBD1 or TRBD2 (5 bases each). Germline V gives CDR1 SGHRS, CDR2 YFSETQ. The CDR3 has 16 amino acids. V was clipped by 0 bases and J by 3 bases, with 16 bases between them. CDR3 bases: TGCGCCAGCAGCTTGGTACCAGGGAACGGGATCTACGAGCAGTACTTC. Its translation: CASSLVPGNGIYEQYF.

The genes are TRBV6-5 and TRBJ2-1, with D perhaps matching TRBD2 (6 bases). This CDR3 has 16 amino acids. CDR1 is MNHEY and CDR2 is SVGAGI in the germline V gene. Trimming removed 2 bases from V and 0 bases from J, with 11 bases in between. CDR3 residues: CASSYPGLVSYNEQFF. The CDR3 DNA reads TGTGCCAGCAGTTACCCGGGACTCGTCTCCTACAATGAGCAGTTCTTC.

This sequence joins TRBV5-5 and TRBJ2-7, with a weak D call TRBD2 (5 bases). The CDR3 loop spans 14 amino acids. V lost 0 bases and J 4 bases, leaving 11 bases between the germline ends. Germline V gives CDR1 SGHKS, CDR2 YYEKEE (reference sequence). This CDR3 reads CASSLAAGRYEQYF. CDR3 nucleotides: TGTGCCAGCAGCTTGGCCGCGGGTAGGTACGAGCAGTACTTC. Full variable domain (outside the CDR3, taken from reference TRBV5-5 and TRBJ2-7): DAGVTQSPTHLIKTRGQQVTLRCSPISGHKSVSWYQQVLGQGPQFIFQYYEKEERGRGNFPDRFSARQFPNYSSELNVNALLLGDSALYLCASSLAAGRYEQYFGPGTRLTVT.

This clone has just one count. The CDR3 DNA reads as TGTGCCAGCAGCTTAGTGCTAGCGGGAGCTACTGTATACGAGCAGTACTTC. Amino acids: CASSLVLAGATVYEQYF. The V and J genes are TRBV7-2 and TRBJ2-7; TRBD2 matches 10 bases. After removal of 1 base from V and 4 bases from J, the junction contained 10 bases not matched to a gene. The germline V gene has CDR1 SGHTA and CDR2 FQGNSA. This CDR3 has 17 residues.

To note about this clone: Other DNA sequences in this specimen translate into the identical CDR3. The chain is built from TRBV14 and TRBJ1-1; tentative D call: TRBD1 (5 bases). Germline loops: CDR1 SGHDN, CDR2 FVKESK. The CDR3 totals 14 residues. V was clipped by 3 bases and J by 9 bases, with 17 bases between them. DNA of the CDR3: TGTGCCAGCAGCCATCGGACGGTGAACAGGCAAGCTTTCTTT. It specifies CASSHRTVNRQAFF.

In DNA form, the CDR3 reads TGTGCCAGCAGTTACGCGGGACAGGGGTTCGAGCAGTACTTC. This translates into CASSYAGQGFEQYF. The rearrangement joins TRBV6-5 to TRBJ2-7, with TRBD1 matching 10 bases. This CDR3 has 14 amino acids. Germline values: CDR1 MNHEY, CDR2 SVGAGI. The J segment lost 6 bases and the V segment lost 2 bases, leaving 4 bases of the junction unmatched.

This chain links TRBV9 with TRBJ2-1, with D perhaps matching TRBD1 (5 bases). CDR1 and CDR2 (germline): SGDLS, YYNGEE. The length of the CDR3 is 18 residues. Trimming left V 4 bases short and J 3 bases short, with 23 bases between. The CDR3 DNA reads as TGTGCCAGCAGCCCCCGCCCACACTCGGACAATTTCTACAATGAGCAGTTCTTC. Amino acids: CASSPRPHSDNFYNEQFF.

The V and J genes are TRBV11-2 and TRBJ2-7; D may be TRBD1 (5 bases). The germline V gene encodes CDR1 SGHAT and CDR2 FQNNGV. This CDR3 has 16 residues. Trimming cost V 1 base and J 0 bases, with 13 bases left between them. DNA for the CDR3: TGTGCCAGCAGCTTAGGTGGGGCCGGGCCCTCCTACGAGCAGTACTTC. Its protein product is CASSLGGAGPSYEQYF.

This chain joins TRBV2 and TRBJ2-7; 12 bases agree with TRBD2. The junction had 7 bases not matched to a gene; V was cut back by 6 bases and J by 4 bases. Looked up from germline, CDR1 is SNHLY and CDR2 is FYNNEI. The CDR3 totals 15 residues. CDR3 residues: CASRELAGGVYEQYF. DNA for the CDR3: TGTGCCAGCAGGGAACTAGCGGGGGGCGTTTACGAGCAGTACTTC.

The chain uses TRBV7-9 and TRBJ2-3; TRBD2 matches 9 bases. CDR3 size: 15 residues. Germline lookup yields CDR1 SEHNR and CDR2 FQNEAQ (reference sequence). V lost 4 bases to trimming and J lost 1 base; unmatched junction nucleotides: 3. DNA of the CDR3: TGTGCCAGCAGCTCCTCTAGCGGGGGCACAGATACGCAGTATTTT. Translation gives CASSSSSGGTDTQYF.

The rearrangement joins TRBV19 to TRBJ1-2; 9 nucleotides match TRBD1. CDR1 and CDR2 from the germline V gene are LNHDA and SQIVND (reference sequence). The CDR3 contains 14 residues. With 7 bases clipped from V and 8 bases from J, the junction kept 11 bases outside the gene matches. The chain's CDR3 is CASTALRDREGYTF. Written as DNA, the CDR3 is TGTGCCAGTACGGCCCTTAGGGACAGGGAAGGCTACACCTTC.

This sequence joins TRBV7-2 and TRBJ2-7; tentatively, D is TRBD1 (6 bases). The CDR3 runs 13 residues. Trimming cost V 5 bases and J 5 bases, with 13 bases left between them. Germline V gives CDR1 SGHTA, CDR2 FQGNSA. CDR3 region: CASSPRQVHEQYF. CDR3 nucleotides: TGTGCCAGCAGCCCCCGACAGGTCCACGAGCAGTACTTC.

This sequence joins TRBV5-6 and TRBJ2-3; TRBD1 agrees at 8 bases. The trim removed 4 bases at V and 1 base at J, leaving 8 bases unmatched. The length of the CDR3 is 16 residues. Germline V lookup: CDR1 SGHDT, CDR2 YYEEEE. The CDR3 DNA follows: TGTGCCAGCAGCGAAATCCAGGGGGCCGGCACAGATACGCAGTATTTT. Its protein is CASSEIQGAGTDTQYF.

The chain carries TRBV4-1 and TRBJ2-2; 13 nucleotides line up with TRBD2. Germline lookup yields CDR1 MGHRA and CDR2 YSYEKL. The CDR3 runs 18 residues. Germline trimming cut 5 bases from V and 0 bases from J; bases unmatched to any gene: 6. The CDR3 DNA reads TGCGCCAGCAGCTGGACTAGCGGGGGCTTCGCGAACACCGGGGAGCTGTTTTTT. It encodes CASSWTSGGFANTGELFF.

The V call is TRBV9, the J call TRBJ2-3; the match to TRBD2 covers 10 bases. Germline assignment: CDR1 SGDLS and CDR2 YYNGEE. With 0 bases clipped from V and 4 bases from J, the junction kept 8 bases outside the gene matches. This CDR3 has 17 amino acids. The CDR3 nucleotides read TGTGCCAGCAGCGTAGCTGGGGCTAGCGGGAGAGCAGATACGCAGTATTTT. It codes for CASSVAGASGRADTQYF.

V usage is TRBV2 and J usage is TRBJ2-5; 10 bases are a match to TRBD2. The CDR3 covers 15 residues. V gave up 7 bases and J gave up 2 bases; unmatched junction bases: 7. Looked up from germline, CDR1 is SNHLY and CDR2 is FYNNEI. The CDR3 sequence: CASTRSGGPQETQYF. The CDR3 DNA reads TGTGCCAGCACGCGTAGCGGGGGGCCACAAGAGACCCAGTACTTC.

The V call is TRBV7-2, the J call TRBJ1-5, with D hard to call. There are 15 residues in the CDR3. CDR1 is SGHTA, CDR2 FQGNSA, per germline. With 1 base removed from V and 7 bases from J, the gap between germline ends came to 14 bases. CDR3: CASSLEVGGRQPQHF. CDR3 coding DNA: TGTGCCAGCAGCTTAGAGGTCGGCGGTAGACAGCCCCAGCATTTT.

The CDR3 is CASSLGVNTEAFF. For the CDR3, the DNA is TGTGCCAGCAGCTTGGGAGTAAACACTGAAGCTTTCTTT. The chain uses TRBV5-6 and TRBJ1-1; D uncertain. V dropped 0 bases and J dropped 2 bases, with 5 bases sitting between them. Germline V gene data show CDR1 as SGHDT and CDR2 as YYEEEE. The CDR3 consists of 13 residues.

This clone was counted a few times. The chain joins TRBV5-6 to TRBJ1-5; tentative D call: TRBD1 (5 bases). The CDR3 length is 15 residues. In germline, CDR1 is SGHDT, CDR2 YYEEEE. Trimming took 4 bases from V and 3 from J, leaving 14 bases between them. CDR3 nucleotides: TGTGCCAGCAGCGTCCGGACAACCCCCAATCAGCCCCAGCATTTT. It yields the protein CASSVRTTPNQPQHF.

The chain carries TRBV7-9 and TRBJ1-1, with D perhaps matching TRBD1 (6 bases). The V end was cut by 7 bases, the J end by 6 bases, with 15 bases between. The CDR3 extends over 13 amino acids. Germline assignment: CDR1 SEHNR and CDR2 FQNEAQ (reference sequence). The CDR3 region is CASTLGWGPEAFF. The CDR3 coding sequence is TGTGCCAGCACCTTGGGTTGGGGGCCTGAAGCTTTCTTT. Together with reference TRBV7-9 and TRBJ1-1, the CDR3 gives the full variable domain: DTGVSQNPRHKITKRGQNVTFRCDPISEHNRLYWYRQTLGQGPEFLTYFQNEAQLEKSRLLSDRFSAERPKGSFSTLEIQRTEQGDSAMYLCASTLGWGPEAFFGQGTRLTVV.

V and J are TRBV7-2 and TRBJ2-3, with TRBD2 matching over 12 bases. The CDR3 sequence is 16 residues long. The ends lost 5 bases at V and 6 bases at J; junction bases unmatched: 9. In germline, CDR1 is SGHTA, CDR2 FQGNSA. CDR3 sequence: CASSLLAGGPPDTQYF. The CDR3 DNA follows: TGTGCCAGCAGCCTACTAGCGGGGGGCCCCCCGGATACGCAGTATTTT.

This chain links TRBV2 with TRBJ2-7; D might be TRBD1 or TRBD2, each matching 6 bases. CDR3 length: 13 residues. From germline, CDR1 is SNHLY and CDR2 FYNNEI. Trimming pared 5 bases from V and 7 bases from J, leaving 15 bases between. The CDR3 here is CASSSPGGGEQYF. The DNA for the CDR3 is TGTGCCAGCAGTAGTCCCGGGGGCGGGGAGCAGTACTTC.

The CDR3 DNA reads as TGCAGCGTTGATTTAGGGACAACCTATGGCTACACCTTC. It codes for CSVDLGTTYGYTF. The gene calls are TRBV29-1 and TRBJ1-2; TRBD1 might be the D (6 bases). Trimming pared 3 bases from V and 4 bases from J, leaving 12 bases between. The CDR3 runs 13 residues. CDR1 and CDR2 (germline): SQVTM, ANQGSEA.